Sequencing of this T cell receptor (beta chain) was carried out in a study of cytomegalovirus exposure and HLA in healthy donors. This clone appeared many times. The target antigen is unknown. It was the roughly 130-subject validation cohort, separate from the 666-subject first cohort, to which the donors belonged. Study-wide results and limits: Researchers reported that a few CMV-associated chains were confirmed in vitro as CMV antigen-specific. There were some public TCRs occurring in many donors, but most TCR sequences were rare. Reported performance of the classifier showed diagnosis of cytomegalovirus status with high specificity and sensitivity.

Using immunoSEQ multiplex PCR, the repertoire was profiled, and TCRdb retains in-frame clones only, with some absent. Counted here are under 250,000 clones, about 81% occurring once; the ten biggest clones make up 0.95% to 1.5%. This receptor was obtained from a woman aged 25 to 39 in good health and CMV-seronegative. Sequenced: PBMCs.

The chain's CDR3 is CASSIPPSHEQFF. The DNA of the CDR3 is TGTGCCAGTAGTATCCCTCCTAGCCACGAGCAGTTCTTC. The gene calls are TRBV19 and TRBJ2-1, with D possibly TRBD2 on 5 matching bases. V lost 3 bases and J 10 bases, leaving 13 bases between the germline ends. Germline lookup yields CDR1 LNHDA and CDR2 SQIVND (reference sequence). This CDR3 has 13 amino acids.